This entry concerns a single T cell receptor beta chain. This record comes from a study of blood T cell repertoires in COVID-19. About the study: Acute and convalescent COVID-19 specimens originated in the United States, Italy and Spain. The analysed material was cDNA or gDNA that came from T cells, B-cell-depleted T cells, or PBMCs.

Per the study methods: Amplification of reference gene primers was used by the study to estimate nucleated cell counts. This table comes from immunoSEQ multiplex PCR, and its TCRdb copy is limited to in-frame clones, with some not included. V and J calls and clone size follow that table, whereas D and trimming were derived from the DNA. The repertoire holds about 180,000 clones, with 75% to 80% as singletons. The CDR3 length is 15 residues. V was trimmed by 5 bases and J by 6 bases, leaving 16 bases between them. Germline V gene sequence: CDR1 LNHDA, CDR2 SQIVND (reference sequence). The sequence was collected from a woman aged 70 to 79 with acute or convalescent COVID-19. Sequences were obtained from peripheral blood. The rearrangement joins TRBV19 to TRBJ1-4, with D hard to call. This chain's CDR3 is CASSLEQQGYEKLFF. DNA of the CDR3: TGTGCCAGTAGTCTCGAACAGCAAGGATATGAAAAACTGTTTTTT.